The 19 T cell receptor beta chains given below trace back to one sample, sequenced in a study of blood T cell repertoires in COVID-19. Only in-frame clones appear in the TCRdb table, and some are missing; sequencing was by immunoSEQ multiplex PCR. The data show about 270,000 clones, 85% seen once. Sequencing was performed on peripheral blood. The receptors here all came from a human donor in a cohort sampled during active COVID-19.

The V gene is TRBV5-5, the J gene TRBJ1-2; D may be TRBD1 (5 bases). The ends were cut back, 2 bases at V and 8 bases at J, with 19 bases in the middle. CDR1 is SGHKS and CDR2 is YYEKEE in the germline V gene (reference sequence). CDR3 length: 15 residues. The DNA for the CDR3 is TGTGCCAGCAGCTTCTGGGCAGGGCAAAACGGAGGCTACACCTTC. The encoded protein is CASSFWAGQNGGYTF. Looking up the rest from reference TRBV5-5 and TRBJ1-2 gives the full variable domain: DAGVTQSPTHLIKTRGQQVTLRCSPISGHKSVSWYQQVLGQGPQFIFQYYEKEERGRGNFPDRFSARQFPNYSSELNVNALLLGDSALYLCASSFWAGQNGGYTFGSGTRLTVV.

The V and J genes are TRBV5-5 and TRBJ2-1, with D possibly being TRBD2 (6 bases). This CDR3 spans 15 amino acids. Trimming stripped 7 bases from V and 0 bases from J, with 14 bases between. Germline V lookup: CDR1 SGHKS, CDR2 YYEKEE (reference sequence). The CDR3 DNA reads as TGTGCCAGCCATCCGCTAGCGAGCTCCTACAATGAGCAGTTCTTC. It is translated as CASHPLASSYNEQFF.

This chain joins TRBV13 and TRBJ2-7; maybe TRBD2 (5 bases). The germline V gene has CDR1 PRHDT and CDR2 FYEKMQ (reference sequence). The CDR3 has 13 residues. Trimming stripped 7 bases from V and 5 bases from J, with 15 bases between. This chain's CDR3 is CASKSMGVNEQYF. In nucleotides, the CDR3 is TGTGCCAGCAAGAGCATGGGAGTAAACGAGCAGTACTTC.

V usage is TRBV29-1 and J usage is TRBJ1-4; D is uncertain. The CDR3 length is 14 residues. The germline gives CDR1 SQVTM, CDR2 ANQGSEA. Deletions cut 7 bases from V and 0 bases from J, with 12 bases between. The CDR3 region is CSGGNTATNEKLFF. For the CDR3, the DNA is TGCAGCGGAGGGAACACTGCAACTAATGAAAAACTGTTTTTT. The whole variable domain, remainder taken from reference TRBV29-1 and TRBJ1-4, is SAVISQKPSRDICQRGTSLTIQCQVDSQVTMMFWYRQQPGQSLTLIATANQGSEATYESGFVIDKFPISRPNLTFSTLTVSNMSPEDSSIYLCSGGNTATNEKLFFGSGTQLSVL.

The rearrangement uses TRBV12-2 and TRBJ2-1; the DNA was not compared with TRBD2, the D call given in the table. TRBV12-2 is recorded as a pseudogene. CDR3 length: 16 amino acids. CDR3 protein: CASRLLAGGGYNEQFF. Here the CDR3 DNA reads TGTGCAAGTCGCTTACTAGCGGGAGGAGGGTACAATGAGCAGTTCTTC.

The table lists this clone with a count of one. The CDR3: CASSSTWSTQYF. The CDR3 nucleotides are TGTGCCAGCAGTTCTACCTGGAGCACGCAGTATTTT. V usage is TRBV28 and J usage is TRBJ2-3, with D unresolved. Deletions cut 4 bases from V and 9 bases from J, with 11 bases between. Germline-derived CDR1 and CDR2 are MDHEN and SYDVKM. The CDR3 length is 12 residues. The full variable domain, in which reference TRBV28 and TRBJ2-3 provide the parts outside the CDR3, is DVKVTQSSRYLVKRTGEKVFLECVQDMDHENMFWYRQDPGLGLRLIYFSYDVKMKEKGDIPEGYSVSREKKERFSLILESASTNQTSMYLCASSSTWSTQYFGPGTRLTVL.

V and J are TRBV16 and TRBJ1-5; 8 bases fit TRBD1. V shed 6 bases, J shed 3 bases, and the junction held 4 bases outside the gene matches. The V gene's germline CDR1 is KGHSY and CDR2 FQNENV. The CDR3 is 14 amino acids. CDR3 bases: TGTGCCAGCAGGGGGGGACAGGTCAATCAGCCCCAGCATTTT. It encodes CASRGGQVNQPQHF. Variable domain in full (rest from reference TRBV16 and TRBJ1-5): GEEVAQTPKHLVRGEGQKAKLYCAPIKGHSYVFWYQQVLKNEFKFLISFQNENVFDETGMPKERFSAKCLPNSPCSLEIQATKLEDSAVYFCASRGGQVNQPQHFGDGTRLSIL.

The gene calls are TRBV28 and TRBJ1-5, with a tentative D call TRBD1 (6 bases). Germline-derived CDR1 and CDR2 are MDHEN and SYDVKM. Trimming left V 4 bases short and J 5 bases short, with 12 bases between. The CDR3 covers 14 residues. CDR3 DNA sequence: TGTGCCAGCAGTTATCGGACAGAGGATCAGCCCCAGCATTTT. This sequence encodes CASSYRTEDQPQHF.

The V and J genes are TRBV12-5 and TRBJ2-1; 8 bases match TRBD2. The CDR3 contains 14 residues. Germline CDR1 is LGHNT and CDR2 is FRNRAP. The J segment lost 8 bases and the V segment lost 7 bases, leaving 10 bases of the junction unmatched. CDR3 DNA sequence: TGTGCTAGTGCACTTAATAGCGGGAAGGATGAGCAGTTCTTC. Translation gives CASALNSGKDEQFF.

This chain uses TRBV3-1 (or the pseudogene TRBV3-2) with TRBJ1-3; a possible D gene is TRBD1 (5 bases). Trimming removed 8 bases from V and 2 bases from J, with 22 bases in between. The germline CDR1 and CDR2 sequences are LGHDT and YNNKEL (reference sequence). The CDR3 is made up of 17 amino acids. This CDR3 is CASATGWGGAAGNTIYF. DNA for the CDR3: TGTGCCAGCGCTACCGGATGGGGGGGAGCCGCTGGAAACACCATATATTTT.

The rearrangement links TRBV4-1 to TRBJ1-4; maybe TRBD1 (6 bases). This CDR3 contains 14 residues. V was trimmed by 0 bases and J by 5 bases, leaving 7 bases between them. Germline V gene lookup returns CDR1 MGHRA and CDR2 YSYEKL. CDR3: CASSQDDRNEKLFF. The CDR3 DNA follows: TGCGCCAGCAGCCAAGATGACAGGAATGAAAAACTGTTTTTT.

The J gene is TRBJ2-6, the V gene TRBV18; D remains ambiguous. The CDR3 spans 15 residues. Trimming took off 3 bases at V and 0 bases at J, with 6 bases between the two ends. Germline V gene lookup returns CDR1 KGHSH and CDR2 LQKENI. CDR3 region: CASSPVSSGANVLTF. The DNA for the CDR3 is TGTGCCAGCTCACCGGTTAGCTCTGGGGCCAACGTCCTGACTTTC.

The V and J genes are TRBV5-1 and TRBJ2-2; D uncertain. The CDR3 consists of 17 residues. V lost 1 base and J 4 bases, leaving 17 bases between the germline ends. Germline-derived CDR1 and CDR2 are SGHRS and YFSETQ. CDR3 in amino acids: CASSLYGRTPVTGELFF. The DNA for the CDR3 is TGCGCCAGCAGCTTGTATGGTCGCACCCCGGTCACCGGGGAGCTGTTTTTT.

The V and J genes are TRBV5-1 and TRBJ2-2; 13 bases agree with TRBD2. The V segment lost 5 bases and the J segment 5 bases; nucleotides outside the gene matches: 0. CDR3 length: 14 residues. In germline, CDR1 is SGHRS, CDR2 YFSETQ. The CDR3, as DNA: TGCGCCAGCAGGACTAGCGGGGGGACCGGGGAGCTGTTTTTT. It encodes CASRTSGGTGELFF.

V is TRBV6-2 or TRBV6-3 and J is TRBJ1-1; tentative D call: TRBD1 (5 bases). V was cut by 2 bases and J by 1 base, with 8 bases left in between. The CDR3 covers 14 residues. Germline assignment: CDR1 MNHEY and CDR2 SVGEGT. The CDR3 coding sequence is TGTGCCAGCAGTTACACTGACAGGAACACTGAAGCTTTCTTT. Translated, it gives CASSYTDRNTEAFF.

J is TRBJ1-1 and V is TRBV6-2 or TRBV6-3; D ambiguous. The CDR3 totals 14 residues. Trimming removed 5 bases at V and 0 bases at J, with 10 bases between. Germline CDR1 reads MNHEY; CDR2 reads SVGEGT. The CDR3 spells CASSRATLNTEAFF. CDR3 nucleotides: TGTGCCAGCAGTCGTGCGACATTGAACACTGAAGCTTTCTTT.

The chain employs TRBV19 and TRBJ2-1, with D possibly being TRBD2 (6 bases). V lost 3 bases, J lost 10 bases, and 19 bases lay in between. CDR3 length equals 15 residues. From germline, CDR1 is LNHDA and CDR2 SQIVND (reference sequence). CDR3 DNA: TGTGCCAGTAGTATTTGGGGACTCCCTATTAAGGAGCAGTTCTTC. Amino acids: CASSIWGLPIKEQFF.

This sequence joins TRBV5-1 and TRBJ1-1; TRBD1 matches 7 bases. The CDR3 extends over 14 amino acids. The germline CDR1 and CDR2 sequences are SGHRS and YFSETQ. The ends lost 0 bases at V and 8 bases at J; junction bases unmatched: 7. This CDR3 is CASSLGPGQREAFF. The CDR3 DNA reads TGCGCCAGCAGCTTGGGGCCGGGACAGCGAGAAGCTTTCTTT.

Only a few counts were recorded for this clone. The J gene is TRBJ1-2, the V gene TRBV2; 9 nucleotides agree with TRBD1. The CDR3 length is 17 residues. The J segment lost 4 bases and the V segment lost 7 bases, leaving 16 bases of the junction unmatched. Germline V lookup: CDR1 SNHLY, CDR2 FYNNEI. The DNA of the CDR3 is TGTGCCAGCACTTCAAAGTGGGGGACAGGGAAGTTCTATGGCTACACCTTC. Protein sequence: CASTSKWGTGKFYGYTF.